The present T cell receptor beta chain was sequenced within a study of CD8+ T cells in alopecia areata. In the study overall: Treated patients were dosed with oral tofacitinib, taking 5 to 10 mg twice daily. Tofacitinib exposure lasted 6 to 18 months, followed by 6 months off drug. Whole-study results and caveats: Lesional scalp exceeded normal scalp in clonality, especially in alopecia totalis/universalis.

Alopecia areata patients provided lesional scalp punch biopsies and peripheral blood. Extracted RNA was reverse transcribed into cDNA, the sequencing template. Profiling relied on immunoSEQ multiplex PCR, and the TCRdb table lists in-frame clones only, not all of them. This sample has hundreds of thousands of clones, with under 70% found just once. Between the trimmed V and J ends, which lost 0 bases and 4 bases, there was a span of 12 bases. The germline V gene has CDR1 LGHNA and CDR2 YSLEER. CDR3 size: 16 residues. This clone has more than one count but fewer than ten. Its matching antigen is unknown.

Source: CD4+ T cells sorted from blood, taken at week 0. The receptor's source is a human donor with alopecia areata. This chain joins TRBV4-3 and TRBJ2-2; D call uncertain. In nucleotides, the CDR3 is TGCGCCAGCAGCCAAGAAGCCGCGTTCGGCACCGGGGAGCTGTTTTTT. The encoded protein is CASSQEAAFGTGELFF.